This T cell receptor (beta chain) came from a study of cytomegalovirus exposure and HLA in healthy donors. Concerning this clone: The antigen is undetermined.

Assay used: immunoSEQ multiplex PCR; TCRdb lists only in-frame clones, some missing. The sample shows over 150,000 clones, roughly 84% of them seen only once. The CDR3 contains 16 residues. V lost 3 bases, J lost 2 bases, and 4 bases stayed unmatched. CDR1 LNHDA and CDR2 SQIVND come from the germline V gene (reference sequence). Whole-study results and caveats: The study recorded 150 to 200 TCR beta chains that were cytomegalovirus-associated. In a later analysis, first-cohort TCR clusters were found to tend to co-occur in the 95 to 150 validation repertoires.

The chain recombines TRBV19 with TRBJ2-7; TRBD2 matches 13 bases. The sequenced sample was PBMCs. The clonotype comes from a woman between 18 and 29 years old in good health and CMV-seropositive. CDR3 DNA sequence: TGTGCCAGTAGTATGACTAGCGGGGGGTCCCCCTACGAGCAGTACTTC. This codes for CASSMTSGGSPYEQYF.